This T cell receptor beta chain was identified during a study of shared clonotypes between healthy human individuals. The protocol was immunoSEQ multiplex PCR, while the TCRdb copy is restricted to in-frame clones and leaves out a portion. The sample shows about 2.4 million clones, 93% of them seen only once. CDR3 size: 16 residues. This chain joins TRBV7-5 and TRBJ2-1; TRBD2, the D gene given by the table, was not confirmed from the DNA. TRBV7-5 is assigned pseudogene status. Sequencing was performed on naive CD4+ T cells from PBMCs. Subset here: CD45RA+ positively selected. This clonotype originated in a man between 18 and 35 years old in good health. Some clones in this sample may be carry-over from other donors' samples. This CDR3 reads CARSLSAGGSYNEQFF. As DNA, the CDR3 is TGTGCCAGAAGCTTATCGGCGGGAGGTTCCTACAATGAGCAGTTCTTC.